Below, 3 T cell receptor beta chains from the same sample are listed, as sequenced in a study of blood T cell repertoires in COVID-19. Repertoires were generated with immunoSEQ multiplex PCR, while TCRdb's copy carries only in-frame clones and drops some. Among 250,000 to 350,000 clones, 80% to 90% were seen once, and the ten largest hold 0.7% to 0.9%. Sequencing was performed on peripheral blood. These receptors were collected from a young man with acute or convalescent COVID-19.

The V and J genes are TRBV5-1 and TRBJ1-6; 9 bases fit TRBD1. The CDR3 runs to 20 residues. V gave up 0 bases and J gave up 0 bases; unmatched junction bases: 10. Germline values: CDR1 SGHRS, CDR2 YFSETQ. The CDR3 loop reads CASSLVDRGPSGSYNSPLHF. The CDR3 DNA follows: TGCGCCAGCAGCTTGGTGGACAGGGGCCCTTCGGGCTCCTATAATTCACCCCTCCACTTT.

This chain joins TRBV11-1 and TRBJ1-1, with D hard to call. V was pared by 2 bases and J by 0 bases, with 10 bases between. The V gene's germline CDR1 is SGHAT and CDR2 FQDESV (reference sequence). This CDR3 spans 15 amino acids. In nucleotides, the CDR3 is TGTGCCAGCAGCTTAAACGGACTAGTGAACACTGAAGCTTTCTTT. Amino acids: CASSLNGLVNTEAFF.

The chain links TRBV18 to TRBJ2-5; 11 bases fit TRBD2. V lost 2 bases, J lost 4 bases, and 3 bases stayed unmatched. Germline values: CDR1 KGHSH, CDR2 LQKENI. CDR3 length: 15 residues. The CDR3 loop reads CASSPSGLAGETQYF. The CDR3 DNA sequence: TGTGCCAGCTCACCAAGTGGACTAGCGGGAGAGACCCAGTACTTC.